These 30 T cell receptor beta chains came from one sample sequenced in a study of blood T cell repertoires in COVID-19 (dated by TCRdb to the early 2020s). The library relied on the immunoSEQ multiplex PCR assay. What TCRdb holds here is the immuneACCESS table cut down to in-frame rearrangements. Part of the clones is not present; checked against another copy, under half of the missing clones reflect an unresolved V gene, and the others are unexplained. This sample holds roughly 150,000 clones; 85% to 90% were observed only once. The ten largest clones represent 2.5% to 3% of the sample. Sequenced sample: peripheral blood. The source is a woman of 80 years or more with COVID-19, enrolled during active disease.

The chain couples TRBV19 to TRBJ2-2, with 7 bases matching TRBD2. The junction had 4 bases not matched to a gene; V was cut back by 6 bases and J by 3 bases. Germline V gives CDR1 LNHDA, CDR2 SQIVND (reference sequence). CDR3 length: 14 residues. The CDR3 protein is CASSGTTYTGELFF. The DNA for the CDR3 is TGTGCCAGTAGCGGGACTACTTACACCGGGGAGCTGTTTTTT.

In nucleotides, the CDR3 is TGCGCCAGCAGCGCAATACAGGGGACGAACACTGAAGCTTTCTTT. Its translation: CASSAIQGTNTEAFF. V is TRBV5-1 and J is TRBJ1-1; the match to TRBD1 covers 7 bases. The V and J ends lost 4 bases and 1 base, in that order; junction bases with no gene match: 7. The CDR3 has 15 residues. Germline V gene lookup returns CDR1 SGHRS and CDR2 YFSETQ.

V is TRBV5-8 and J is TRBJ2-5, with D perhaps matching TRBD1 (6 bases). The CDR3 is 14 amino acids. CDR1 is SGHTS, CDR2 YDEGEE, per germline. V shed 0 bases and J shed 4 bases, with 10 bases lying between them. In DNA, the CDR3 is TGTGCCAGCAGCTTGGTGGACAGAGGAGAGACCCAGTACTTC. It encodes CASSLVDRGETQYF. The entire variable domain, with the rest obtained from reference TRBV5-8 and TRBJ2-5, is as follows: EAGVTQSPTHLIKTRGQQATLRCSPISGHTSVYWYQQALGLGLQFLLWYDEGEERNRGNFPPRFSGRQFPNYSSELNVNALELEDSALYLCASSLVDRGETQYFGPGTRLLVL.

The count of this clone is one. This chain connects TRBV10-1 to TRBJ2-7; perhaps TRBD1 as D (5 bases). Germline V gene lookup returns CDR1 WNHNN and CDR2 SYGVQD (reference sequence). This CDR3 spans 13 amino acids. The V and J ends lost 2 bases and 3 bases respectively, with 8 bases between them. Written as DNA, the CDR3 is TGCGCCAGCAGTGAGCCCGGACACTACGAGCAGTACTTC. This sequence encodes CASSEPGHYEQYF.

The V call is TRBV18, the J call TRBJ2-2, with 10 bases aligning to TRBD1. The CDR3 runs to 20 residues. Looked up from germline, CDR1 is KGHSH and CDR2 is LQKENI. V shed 2 bases, J shed 5 bases, and the junction held 17 bases outside the gene matches. CDR3 DNA sequence: TGTGCCAGCTCACCAGGATTCCAGGGGACCGGGACAGGGGTTACCGGGGAGCTGTTTTTT. This gives the protein CASSPGFQGTGTGVTGELFF.

This chain links TRBV3-1 (or the pseudogene TRBV3-2) with TRBJ1-1, with 7 bases matching TRBD1. This CDR3 is 15 amino acids long. With V trimmed by 1 base and J by 3 bases, 5 bases remained unmatched. CDR1 LGHDT and CDR2 YNNKEL come from the germline V gene (reference sequence). The CDR3 region has the DNA TGTGCCAGCAGCCAAGGGGGACAGTTCCACACTGAAGCTTTCTTT. Protein sequence: CASSQGGQFHTEAFF.

The sample holds one count of this clone. The chain employs TRBV19 and TRBJ1-3; D perhaps matches TRBD1 (6 bases). CDR1 and CDR2 (germline): LNHDA, SQIVND (reference sequence). This CDR3 contains 16 residues. Trimming took 5 bases from V and 2 from J, leaving 16 bases between them. The CDR3 sequence: CASSSTGTNTGNTIYF. The CDR3 DNA is TGTGCCAGTAGTTCCACCGGGACAAACACTGGAAACACCATATATTTT.

The chain employs TRBV10-3 and TRBJ2-7, with 7 bases fitting TRBD1. CDR1 and CDR2 from the germline V gene are ENHRY and SYGVKD. Trimming took 5 bases from V and 5 from J; bases not matched to a gene: 9. This CDR3 has 14 amino acids. DNA for the CDR3: TGTGCCATCAGTCAGTTACAGGGGTACAACGAGCAGTACTTC. Translated, it gives CAISQLQGYNEQYF.

The chain couples TRBV19 to TRBJ1-6; D possibly corresponds to TRBD1 (5 bases). The CDR3 contains 14 residues. Germline loops: CDR1 LNHDA, CDR2 SQIVND (reference sequence). The V end was cut by 3 bases, the J end by 9 bases, with 12 bases between. The CDR3 sequence: CASSMSAGGSPLHF. The CDR3, as DNA: TGTGCCAGTAGTATGTCCGCCGGGGGTTCACCCCTCCACTTT.

There are a few counts of this clone. The V gene is TRBV2, the J gene TRBJ1-1; possibly TRBD1 for D (5 bases). Germline V gene lookup returns CDR1 SNHLY and CDR2 FYNNEI. The CDR3 spans 14 residues. Between the trimmed V and J ends, which lost 5 bases and 1 base, there was a span of 11 bases. The CDR3 region has the DNA TGTGCCAGCAGTATTAGGGGATCGAACACTGAAGCTTTCTTT. It specifies CASSIRGSNTEAFF.

The CDR3 protein is CASSPGFGLDEQYF. CDR3 DNA sequence: TGTGCCAGCAGCCCGGGATTTGGCCTCGACGAGCAGTACTTC. The V and J genes are TRBV3-1 (or the pseudogene TRBV3-2) and TRBJ2-7, with a possible D match to TRBD2 (5 bases). The V end lost 4 bases, the J end lost 5 bases, and 15 bases lay between the germline ends. This CDR3 spans 14 amino acids. Germline CDR1 LGHDT, CDR2 YNNKEL (reference sequence).

This clone was found a few times. The V gene is TRBV21-1, the J gene TRBJ1-3; the table names TRBD1, a call not compared with the DNA. TRBV21-1 is described as a pseudogene. CDR3 size: 17 residues. The CDR3 here is CASSKVRQVDSGNTIYF. DNA for the CDR3: TGTGCCAGCAGCAAAGTTAGGCAGGTAGACTCTGGAAACACCATATATTTT.

The chain couples TRBV15 to TRBJ2-7; D gene uncertain. V lost 0 bases, J lost 2 bases, and 14 bases lay in between. The CDR3 is 16 amino acids. CDR1 LNHNV and CDR2 YYDKDF come from the germline V gene (reference sequence). The CDR3 sequence is CATSRDPAIRPYEQYF. Written as DNA, the CDR3 is TGTGCCACCAGCAGAGATCCAGCGATTCGTCCCTACGAGCAGTACTTC.

As for this clone: Other DNA sequences in this sample translate to the same CDR3. This sequence joins TRBV18 and TRBJ2-2; 8 bases are a match to TRBD2. This CDR3 is 14 amino acids long. Germline CDR1 and CDR2: KGHSH and LQKENI. V lost 5 bases and J lost 1; bases outside the gene matches: 0. The CDR3 spells CASSAGGNTGELFF. The CDR3 nucleotides are TGTGCCAGCTCAGCGGGAGGGAACACCGGGGAGCTGTTTTTT.

This chain connects TRBV2 to TRBJ2-7; no reliable D call. Trimming stripped 0 bases from V and 0 bases from J, with 15 bases between. The CDR3 has 17 amino acids. Germline V gene data show CDR1 as SNHLY and CDR2 as FYNNEI. DNA of the CDR3: TGTGCCAGCAGTGAAGCGCCCGACATAAGACCCTCCTACGAGCAGTACTTC. Protein product: CASSEAPDIRPSYEQYF.

This rearrangement joins TRBV10-3 to TRBJ2-1; weak D call: TRBD1 (6 bases). Germline CDR1 ENHRY, CDR2 SYGVKD. V was clipped by 8 bases and J by 1 base, with 12 bases between them. The CDR3 has 14 residues. The CDR3 nucleotides read TGTGCCATCGGAGAGGGGGTTTCCTACAATGAGCAGTTCTTC. Residues: CAIGEGVSYNEQFF.

V gene TRBV7-2 combines with J gene TRBJ2-7, with D perhaps TRBD2 (6 bases). The CDR3 runs to 14 residues. V dropped 3 bases and J dropped 3 bases, with 12 bases sitting between them. Germline V gives CDR1 SGHTA, CDR2 FQGNSA. The CDR3 region has the DNA TGTGCCAGCAGCTTGGCGGGGTTTTTCTACGAGCAGTACTTC. Translated: CASSLAGFFYEQYF.

V is TRBV3-1 (or the pseudogene TRBV3-2) and J is TRBJ1-5; D is undetermined. Per germline, CDR1 LGHDT and CDR2 YNNKEL (reference sequence). The CDR3 extends over 15 amino acids. V was clipped by 4 bases and J by 6 bases, with 16 bases between them. Written as DNA, the CDR3 is TGTGCCAGCAGCCTCGGGGAGGGCAGAGGTCAGCCCCAGCATTTT. Translated: CASSLGEGRGQPQHF.

This clone has just one count. The chain couples TRBV7-9 to TRBJ1-5, with 7 nucleotides matching TRBD1. The CDR3 covers 17 residues. Trimming at V came to 1 base and at J to 7 bases, leaving 13 bases not matched to a gene. CDR1 SEHNR and CDR2 FQNEAQ come from the germline V gene (reference sequence). CDR3 bases: TGTGCCAGCAGCTTAGTGGCGACAGGGAATTGGGTCCAGCCCCAGCATTTT. This translates into CASSLVATGNWVQPQHF.

This chain connects TRBV19 to TRBJ2-7; 9 nucleotides align to TRBD1. The CDR3 covers 14 residues. V was clipped by 8 bases and J by 2 bases; unmatched bases: 7. CDR1 LNHDA and CDR2 SQIVND come from the germline V gene (reference sequence). The DNA of the CDR3 is TGTGCCAGTGCGGGACAGGGCCCTACCTACGAGCAGTACTTC. Protein product: CASAGQGPTYEQYF.

The chain links TRBV28 to TRBJ1-2, with D perhaps matching TRBD1 (5 bases). The CDR3 contains 17 residues. Germline CDR1 and CDR2: MDHEN and SYDVKM. The V gene lost 1 base and the J gene lost 0 bases, with 15 bases spanning the gap. The CDR3 loop is CASSLFFSTAANYGYTF. The CDR3 nucleotides read TGTGCCAGCAGTTTATTTTTTTCGACAGCCGCTAACTATGGCTACACCTTC.

The chain carries TRBV2 and TRBJ1-5, with 7 bases lining up with TRBD1. Per germline, CDR1 SNHLY and CDR2 FYNNEI. V dropped 8 bases and J dropped 4; count of bases not matched to a gene: 8. This CDR3 is 14 amino acids long. DNA of the CDR3: TGTGCCAGCGCTCCGGGACAGCTAAATCAGCCCCAGCATTTT. Translated, it gives CASAPGQLNQPQHF. Full variable domain (outside the CDR3, taken from reference TRBV2 and TRBJ1-5): EPEVTQTPSHQVTQMGQEVILRCVPISNHLYFYWYRQILGQKVEFLVSFYNNEISEKSEIFDDQFSVERPDGSNFTLKIRSTKLEDSAMYFCASAPGQLNQPQHFGDGTRLSIL.

The chain has TRBV27 and TRBJ2-2; 8 bases are shared with TRBD1. V trimming: 7 bases; J trimming: 7 bases; junction bases outside the gene matches: 14. Germline loops: CDR1 MNHEY, CDR2 SMNVEV (reference sequence). The CDR3 is 16 residues long. The CDR3 DNA follows: TGTGCCAGCAACGGACAGGGAATCCCCGCTGTCGGGGAGCTGTTTTTT. Its translation is CASNGQGIPAVGELFF.

The genes are TRBV7-2 and TRBJ1-1; 9 positions match TRBD1. The CDR3 has 15 residues. Trimming cost V 4 bases and J 6 bases; bases outside gene matches: 9. In germline, CDR1 is SGHTA, CDR2 FQGNSA. The CDR3 sequence: CASSWVTGGSSEAFF. The CDR3 bases are TGTGCCAGCAGCTGGGTGACAGGGGGATCCTCTGAAGCTTTCTTT.

The genes are TRBV28 and TRBJ1-1; 12 bases are shared with TRBD1. Germline-derived CDR1 and CDR2 are MDHEN and SYDVKM. The CDR3 spans 19 residues. Trimming removed 0 bases from V and 4 bases from J; junction bases left unmatched: 12. The CDR3 DNA reads as TGTGCCAGCAGTTTATGGGTCTTGGGACAGGGGGCCGCAGCCACTGAAGCTTTCTTT. Its translation: CASSLWVLGQGAAATEAFF.

This chain joins TRBV7-6 and TRBJ2-5; 7 nucleotides line up with TRBD2. The germline gives CDR1 SGHVS, CDR2 FNYEAQ. V trimming: 5 bases; J trimming: 7 bases; junction bases outside the gene matches: 22. This CDR3 region has 18 residues. The chain's CDR3 is CASSPKRDPSGLRRTQYF. For the CDR3, the DNA is TGTGCCAGCAGCCCGAAGCGGGACCCTAGCGGACTGAGAAGGACCCAGTACTTC. The entire variable domain, with the rest obtained from reference TRBV7-6 and TRBJ2-5, is as follows: GAGVSQSPRYKVTKRGQDVALRCDPISGHVSLYWYRQALGQGPEFLTYFNYEAQQDKSGLPNDRFSAERPEGSISTLTIQRTEQRDSAMYRCASSPKRDPSGLRRTQYFGPGTRLLVL.

This rearrangement joins TRBV5-1 to TRBJ1-4; D is undetermined. V lost 4 bases, J lost 8 bases, and 15 bases lay in between. Germline V gene sequence: CDR1 SGHRS, CDR2 YFSETQ. CDR3 size: 14 residues. The CDR3 bases are TGCGCCAGCAGCCCACGGGGTAGGAACGAAAAACTGTTTTTT. This codes for CASSPRGRNEKLFF.

As regards this clone: Other DNA sequences of this sample code for an identical CDR3. This chain uses TRBV5-6 with TRBJ2-2; the D is unclear. V dropped 0 bases and J dropped 3 bases, with 3 bases sitting between them. The CDR3 covers 13 residues. CDR1 is SGHDT, CDR2 YYEEEE, per germline. The CDR3 region is CASSLGDTGELFF. As DNA, the CDR3 is TGTGCCAGCAGCTTGGGCGACACCGGGGAGCTGTTTTTT.

The gene calls are TRBV27 and TRBJ2-3; D not certain. The CDR3 spans 14 residues. V gave up 6 bases and J gave up 2 bases, with 12 bases separating them. Germline V lookup: CDR1 MNHEY, CDR2 SMNVEV (reference sequence). The CDR3 protein is CASRAPLHTDTQYF. The CDR3 nucleotides are TGTGCCAGCAGAGCCCCCCTCCACACAGATACGCAGTATTTT.

The chain joins TRBV3-1 (or the pseudogene TRBV3-2) to TRBJ1-6; D is uncertain. The CDR3 length is 13 residues. Trimming stripped 4 bases from V and 5 bases from J, with 6 bases between. CDR1 and CDR2 from the germline V gene are LGHDT and YNNKEL (reference sequence). DNA of the CDR3: TGTGCCAGCAGCCGAGACAATAATTCACCCCTCCACTTT. Its translation: CASSRDNNSPLHF.